This T cell receptor (beta chain) was profiled in a study of shared clonotypes between healthy human individuals. The study's findings and limits: Against clonotypes common to all four donors, non-shared ones had lower generation probabilities.

A note on this clone: Antigen: not known.

This table comes from immunoSEQ multiplex PCR, and its TCRdb copy is limited to in-frame clones, with some not included. Of some 1,400,000 clones in the sample, about 96% were seen once. The sample was naive CD4+ T cells sorted from blood. The sample's subset: CD45RA+ positively selected. The TCR comes from a man under 40 in good health.

In DNA form, the CDR3 reads TGTGCCAGCATCTGGGGATCTAGCGGGATTCGTAATGAGCAGTTCTTC. The encoded protein is CASIWGSSGIRNEQFF. The chain links TRBV6-4 to TRBJ2-1; 9 nucleotides line up with TRBD2. The V segment lost 7 bases and the J segment 7 bases; nucleotides outside the gene matches: 14. The CDR3 covers 16 residues. From germline, CDR1 is MRHNA and CDR2 SNTAGT.